The entry below describes one T cell receptor beta chain. The authors made TCR cDNA by 5'RACE template switching, adding a universal primer site and UMIs. TCRdb redid the calling of the 5' RACE reads with MiXCR, one entry per CDR3 protein. The data show approximately 550,000 distinct CDR3 sequences, about 19% seen once. Trimming took off 1 base at V and 4 bases at J, with 7 bases between the two ends. This CDR3 contains 13 residues. Germline values: CDR1 DFQATT, CDR2 SNEGSKA (reference sequence). The data were obtained in a study of T cells after yellow fever vaccination. The input for sequencing was PBMCs, taken 15 days after the yellow fever booster vaccination. The chain has TRBV20-1 and TRBJ2-2; tentatively, D is TRBD2 (6 bases). The sequence was collected from a man aged 25-40 years who received the YFV17D yellow fever vaccine. The CDR3 region is CSARVSGTGELFF. The CDR3 DNA follows: TGCAGTGCTAGAGTTAGCGGCACCGGGGAGCTGTTTTTT.